These T cell receptor beta chains were read from a single sample in a study of blood T cell repertoires in COVID-19. Clones were read by immunoSEQ multiplex PCR, and TCRdb kept only the in-frame ones, dropping some. The sample includes around 200,000 clones, roughly nine tenths of them seen just once. Source material: peripheral blood. The receptor source for this set is a woman between 45 and 60 years old with acute or convalescent COVID-19. Each CDR3 is given with its conserved first and last residue. A D gene is named only where the DNA matches it firmly. Part of the rows lack a size; the others show once, few, many or a class for expanded clones.

TRBD1	.	TRBV6-2/TRBV6-3	TRBJ2-7	CASSRTGGWYEQYF	TGTGCCAGCAGTCGTACAGGGGGCTGGTACGAGCAGTACTTC
TRBD1	.	TRBV9	TRBJ1-2	CASSAYRGFQPGGYTF	TGTGCCAGCAGCGCCTACAGGGGTTTCCAGCCAGGGGGCTACACCTTC
.	.	TRBV10-1	TRBJ2-7	CASPPVPAGEQYF	TGCGCCAGCCCTCCGGTCCCGGCGGGAGAGCAGTACTTC
.	.	TRBV7-3	TRBJ1-1	CASSQAMNTEAFF	TGTGCCAGCAGCCAAGCCATGAACACTGAAGCTTTCTTT
.	.	TRBV15	TRBJ2-7	CATSRGGDTKQYEQYF	TGTGCCACCAGCAGAGGTGGGGACACCAAACAATACGAGCAGTACTTC
.	.	TRBV12-3/TRBV12-4	TRBJ2-5	CASSLEETQYF	TGTGCCAGCAGCCTAGAAGAGACCCAGTACTTC
.	once	TRBV18	TRBJ1-6	CASSSKMGDSPLHF	TGTGCCAGCTCGTCAAAGATGGGAGATTCACCCCTCCACTTT
TRBD1	once	TRBV19	TRBJ1-5	CASSQGQASNQPQHF	TGTGCCAGTAGTCAAGGACAGGCTAGCAATCAGCCCCAGCATTTT
.	.	TRBV4-1	TRBJ2-7	CASSQDRRGASYEQYF	TGCGCCAGCAGCCAGGATAGGCGGGGAGCTTCCTACGAGCAGTACTTC
.	.	TRBV5-5	TRBJ2-1	CASSRGDSYNEQFF	TGTGCCAGCTCCCGCGGGGACAGTTACAATGAGCAGTTCTTC
.	.	TRBV7-2	TRBJ1-3	CASSLAGRNTIYF	TGTGCCAGCAGCTTAGCGGGGCGAAACACCATATATTTT
TRBD1	.	TRBV6-2/TRBV6-3	TRBJ1-5	CASSPDRGLQPQHF	TGTGCCAGCAGCCCCGACAGGGGGCTGCAGCCCCAGCATTTT
.	.	TRBV14	TRBJ2-2	CASSQDIEGELFF	TGTGCCAGCAGCCAAGATATCGAGGGGGAGCTGTTTTTT
TRBD1	.	TRBV3-1/TRBV3-2	TRBJ1-2	CASSQARGRVSGYTF	TGTGCCAGCAGCCAGGCCAGGGGGCGCGTCTCTGGCTACACCTTC
.	.	TRBV19	TRBJ1-4	CASRQDSNEKLFF	TGTGCCAGTAGACAGGATAGTAATGAAAAACTGTTTTTT
TRBD1	once	TRBV6-2/TRBV6-3	TRBJ2-5	CASSFRTGQETQYF	TGTGCCAGCAGTTTCCGGACAGGCCAAGAGACCCAGTACTTC
.	.	TRBV4-3	TRBJ1-6	CASSPTRNSYNSPLHF	TGCGCCAGCAGCCCTACGCGGAATTCCTATAATTCACCCCTCCACTTT
.	.	TRBV6-2/TRBV6-3	TRBJ1-5	CASSFLLGGGGQPQHF	TGTGCCAGCAGCTTTCTCCTCGGGGGAGGCGGTCAGCCCCAGCATTTT
TRBD1	.	TRBV4-1	TRBJ1-5	CASSQEGQGVGNQPQHF	TGCGCCAGCAGCCAAGAGGGACAGGGAGTGGGCAATCAGCCCCAGCATTTT
.	.	TRBV10-2	TRBJ2-7	CASSESLSTGLYEQYF	TGCGCCAGCAGTGAGTCCCTATCGACAGGCCTCTACGAGCAGTACTTC
.	.	TRBV20-1	TRBJ1-2	CSASRPAGGYTF	TGCAGTGCTAGTAGGCCGGCGGGTGGCTACACCTTC
.	.	TRBV7-2	TRBJ2-1	CASSLDRGGNEQFF	TGTGCCAGCAGCTTAGATCGAGGCGGGAATGAGCAGTTCTTC
TRBD1	.	TRBV9	TRBJ2-2	CASSVMGTGGTGELFF	TGTGCCAGCAGCGTTATGGGGACAGGGGGGACCGGGGAGCTGTTTTTT
TRBD1	.	TRBV6-5	TRBJ1-2	CASTPGQGRYGYTF	TGTGCCAGCACCCCGGGACAGGGGCGTTATGGCTACACCTTC
.	.	TRBV7-2	TRBJ2-3	CASRWDIPPDTQYF	TGTGCCAGCAGGTGGGACATCCCTCCAGATACGCAGTATTTT
.	.	TRBV10-3	TRBJ1-1	CAITTGTPNTEAFF	TGTGCCATCACTACCGGGACACCGAACACTGAAGCTTTCTTT
TRBD2	.	TRBV7-9	TRBJ2-7	CASSSSGRPYEQYF	TGTGCCAGCAGCTCTAGCGGGAGGCCCTACGAGCAGTACTTC
.	.	TRBV7-2	TRBJ1-5	CASSPDSLSNQPQHF	TGTGCCAGCAGCCCGGACAGTTTAAGCAATCAGCCCCAGCATTTT
TRBD2	.	TRBV4-1	TRBJ2-1	CASSRTGGGAIYEQFF	TGCGCCAGCAGCCGGACGGGCGGGGGGGCCATCTATGAGCAGTTCTTC
TRBD2	.	TRBV18	TRBJ2-1	CASSPPGTSGYNEQFF	TGTGCCAGCTCACCCCCCGGGACTAGCGGTTACAATGAGCAGTTCTTC
TRBD2	.	TRBV11-2	TRBJ2-1	CASSPDRGLAGYNEQFF	TGTGCCAGCAGTCCTGACAGGGGACTAGCGGGATACAATGAGCAGTTCTTC
.	few	TRBV10-1	TRBJ1-3	CASSVHSLSGLGNTIYF	TGCGCCAGCAGTGTCCACAGTTTGTCAGGACTTGGAAACACCATATATTTT
TRBD1	.	TRBV18	TRBJ2-7	CASSRGQEYEQYF	TGTGCCAGCTCACGCGGACAGGAGTACGAGCAGTACTTC
.	once	TRBV11-1	TRBJ1-2	CASSPQSRGGYTF	TGTGCCAGCAGCCCCCAGTCCAGGGGTGGCTACACCTTC
TRBD1	.	TRBV11-3	TRBJ1-1	CASSLQQGGTEAFF	TGTGCCAGCAGCTTGCAACAGGGGGGCACTGAAGCTTTCTTT
TRBD2	.	TRBV7-2	TRBJ2-3	CASSLASLAGVADTQYF	TGTGCCAGCAGCTTAGCGTCCCTAGCGGGAGTTGCAGATACGCAGTATTTT
.	once	TRBV11-1	TRBJ2-2	CASSLFFSSGELFF	TGTGCCAGCAGCCTATTTTTTTCGTCCGGGGAGCTGTTTTTT
TRBD1	.	TRBV12-5	TRBJ2-1	CASAGTGRGNEQFF	TGTGCTAGTGCCGGGACAGGGAGAGGCAATGAGCAGTTCTTC
.	.	TRBV7-3	TRBJ1-1	CASSLSGGPEAFF	TGTGCCAGCAGCCTCTCCGGGGGTCCTGAAGCTTTCTTT
TRBD1	.	TRBV12-3/TRBV12-4	TRBJ1-5	CASSLQGAQPQHF	TGTGCCAGCAGTTTACAGGGGGCTCAGCCCCAGCATTTT
.	once	TRBV11-2	TRBJ1-1	CASSLEGYRMNTEAFF	TGTGCCAGCAGCTTAGAGGGGTACAGGATGAACACTGAAGCTTTCTTT
.	.	TRBV12-3/TRBV12-4	TRBJ1-2	CASSLVASGGYTF	TGTGCCAGCAGTTTAGTGGCCAGCGGGGGCTACACCTTC
.	.	TRBV7-9	TRBJ1-3	CASSFNPGSGNTIYF	TGTGCCAGCAGCTTTAATCCAGGCTCTGGAAACACCATATATTTT
.	.	TRBV4-2	TRBJ2-2	CASSQVAGELFF	TGTGCCAGCAGCCAAGTCGCCGGGGAGCTGTTTTTT
.	.	TRBV5-8	TRBJ2-2	CASTNAGLPGELFF	TGTGCCAGCACCAACGCCGGACTCCCCGGGGAGCTGTTTTTT
TRBD1	.	TRBV29-1	TRBJ1-4	CSVAPGQSNEKLFF	TGCAGCGTTGCTCCGGGACAGTCTAATGAAAAACTGTTTTTT
TRBD2	.	TRBV27	TRBJ2-2	CASSISGRAFGELFF	TGTGCCAGCAGTATAAGCGGGAGGGCCTTCGGGGAGCTGTTTTTT
.	.	TRBV7-3	TRBJ2-1	CASSLAGSYNEQFF	TGTGCCAGCAGCTTGGCGGGGTCCTACAATGAGCAGTTCTTC
.	.	TRBV6-6	TRBJ1-1	CASSEGRGNTEAFF	TGTGCCAGCAGTGAGGGCCGGGGGAACACTGAAGCTTTCTTT
.	.	TRBV18	TRBJ2-2	CASSPVQNTGELFF	TGTGCCAGCTCACCAGTCCAGAACACCGGGGAGCTGTTTTTT
.	.	TRBV27	TRBJ1-2	CASSFQGLGYGYTF	TGTGCCAGCAGTTTCCAGGGGCTCGGCTATGGCTACACCTTC
.	once	TRBV5-5	TRBJ1-2	CASSSSGRVGDGYTF	TGTGCCAGCAGCTCCTCCGGCCGGGTTGGAGATGGCTACACCTTC
TRBD2	.	TRBV5-6	TRBJ2-7	CASSKRTSGVYEQYF	TGTGCCAGCAGCAAACGGACTAGCGGGGTGTACGAGCAGTACTTC
.	.	TRBV5-1	TRBJ2-7	CASSLGSGAYEQYF	TGCGCCAGCAGCTTGGGGTCGGGAGCCTACGAGCAGTACTTC